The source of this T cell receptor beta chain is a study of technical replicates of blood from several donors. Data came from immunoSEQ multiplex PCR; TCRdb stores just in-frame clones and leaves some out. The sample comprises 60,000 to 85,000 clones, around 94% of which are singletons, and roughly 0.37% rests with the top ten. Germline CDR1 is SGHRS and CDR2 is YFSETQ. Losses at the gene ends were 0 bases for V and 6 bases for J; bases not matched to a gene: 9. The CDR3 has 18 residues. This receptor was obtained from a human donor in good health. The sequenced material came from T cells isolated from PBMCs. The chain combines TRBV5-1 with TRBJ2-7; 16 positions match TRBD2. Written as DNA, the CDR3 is TGCGCCAGCAGCTTGGCTTCCGGGACTAGCGGGAGGGCCTTCGAGCAGTACTTC. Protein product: CASSLASGTSGRAFEQYF.